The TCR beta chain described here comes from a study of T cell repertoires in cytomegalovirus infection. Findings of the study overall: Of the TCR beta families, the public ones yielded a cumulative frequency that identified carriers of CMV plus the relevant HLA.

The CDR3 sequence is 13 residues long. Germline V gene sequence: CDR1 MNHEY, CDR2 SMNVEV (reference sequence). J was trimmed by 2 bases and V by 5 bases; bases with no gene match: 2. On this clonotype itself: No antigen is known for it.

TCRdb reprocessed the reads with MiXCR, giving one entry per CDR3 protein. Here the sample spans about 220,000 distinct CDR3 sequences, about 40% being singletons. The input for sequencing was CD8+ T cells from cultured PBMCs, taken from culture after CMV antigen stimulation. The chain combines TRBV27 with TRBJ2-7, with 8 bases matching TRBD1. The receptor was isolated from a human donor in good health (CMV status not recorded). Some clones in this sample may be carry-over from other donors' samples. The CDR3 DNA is TGTGCCAGCAGTCAGGGGGCCACCTACGAGCAGTACTTC. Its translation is CASSQGATYEQYF.